This note documents a single T cell receptor (beta chain) sequence. What it recognizes is unknown. Germline CDR1 reads SGHRS; CDR2 reads YFSETQ. CDR3 size: 14 residues. J lost 2 bases, V lost 4 bases, and 3 bases had no gene match. This entry comes from a study of OX40 agonist ivuxolimab in advanced cancers. Across the study: Ivuxolimab, an antibody acting as an agonist of OX40 (CD134), was used to treat patients. Two cutaneous melanoma patients and one hepatocellular carcinoma patient, three in all, had partial responses.

Sequenced by immunoSEQ multiplex PCR; TCRdb stores in-frame clones only, minus some. This sample has tens of thousands of clones, with about 90% found just once. Overall study findings and caveats: Expanded clones belonging to CD8+ T cells outnumbered, on average, those of CD4+.

The V and J genes are TRBV5-1 and TRBJ2-1; 7 nucleotides align to TRBD1. The starting material was CD4+ or CD8+ T cells sorted from blood, obtained in a trial of the OX40 agonist ivuxolimab. The sequence was obtained from an adult with an advanced solid tumor such as melanoma, head and neck, liver or kidney cancer. The CDR3 reads CASSKGQTYNEQFF. The CDR3 nucleotides read TGCGCCAGCAGCAAGGGACAGACCTACAATGAGCAGTTCTTC.